One and the same sample provided the 31 T cell receptor beta chains below, sequenced in a study of blood T cell repertoires in COVID-19. Assay used: immunoSEQ multiplex PCR; TCRdb lists only in-frame clones, some missing. The data contain about 170,000 clones, 80% to 90% of them singletons. Input material: peripheral blood. The receptors shown here come from a man aged 35-49 years who had recovered from COVID-19.

The chain employs TRBV6-5 and TRBJ1-1; TRBD1 is a possible D gene (5 bases). The CDR3 loop spans 14 amino acids. V dropped 3 bases and J dropped 5 bases, with 13 bases sitting between them. Germline values: CDR1 MNHEY, CDR2 SVGAGI. This CDR3 reads CASSYGGSGTEAFF. CDR3 coding DNA: TGTGCCAGCAGTTATGGGGGGTCGGGGACTGAAGCTTTCTTT.

The CDR3 DNA reads TGTGCCAGCAGCTTAGTCACGGGGGGCCGGGATACGCAGTATTTT. It yields the protein CASSLVTGGRDTQYF. This chain links TRBV7-9 with TRBJ2-3; TRBD2 might be the D (7 bases). Trimming took 1 base from V and 6 from J, leaving 14 bases between them. The germline V gene encodes CDR1 SEHNR and CDR2 FQNEAQ (reference sequence). The CDR3 runs 15 residues.

The chain joins TRBV19 to TRBJ1-2; D is undetermined. The CDR3 extends over 13 amino acids. Deletions cut 3 bases from V and 4 bases from J, with 9 bases between. CDR1 is LNHDA and CDR2 is SQIVND in the germline V gene (reference sequence). The CDR3 loop is CASSIRAPYGYTF. The CDR3 bases are TGTGCCAGTAGTATCCGCGCTCCCTATGGCTACACCTTC.

The chain links TRBV27 to TRBJ2-1; 11 bases are shared with TRBD2. Looked up from germline, CDR1 is MNHEY and CDR2 is SMNVEV (reference sequence). CDR3 length: 17 residues. After removal of 6 bases from V and 0 bases from J, the junction contained 7 bases not matched to a gene. CDR3 in amino acids: CASRGSGRAGSYNEQFF. Here the CDR3 DNA reads TGTGCCAGCAGGGGTAGCGGGAGGGCCGGCTCCTACAATGAGCAGTTCTTC.

A note on this clone: This specimen includes other DNA sequences encoding the same CDR3. J is TRBJ2-5 and V is TRBV7-3; a weak D match, TRBD2 (5 bases). The CDR3 covers 13 residues. The germline V gene encodes CDR1 SGHTA and CDR2 FQGTGA. V was shortened by 2 bases and J by 4 bases, with 8 bases between the two germline ends. CDR3 protein: CASSLLAGETQYF. For the CDR3, the DNA is TGTGCCAGCAGCTTACTAGCTGGAGAGACCCAGTACTTC.

CDR3 nucleotide sequence: TGTGCCAGCAGCCGGACAGGGGGGAATAACTATGGCTACACCTTC. This encodes CASSRTGGNNYGYTF. The genes are TRBV3-1 (or the pseudogene TRBV3-2) and TRBJ1-2; 10 positions agree with TRBD1. The CDR3 covers 15 residues. Germline CDR1 LGHDT, CDR2 YNNKEL (reference sequence). Trimming took 4 bases from V and 1 from J; bases not matched to a gene: 3.

CDR3 DNA sequence: TGTGCCAGCAGCCCGTCGACGGGGGGGCCGGGTGAGACCCAGTACTTC. Amino acids: CASSPSTGGPGETQYF. V gene TRBV7-8 combines with J gene TRBJ2-5; 8 nucleotides line up with TRBD2. This CDR3 is built from 16 residues. Looked up from germline, CDR1 is SGHVS and CDR2 is FQNEAQ. The junction had 13 bases not matched to a gene; V was cut back by 5 bases and J by 5 bases.

The V and J genes are TRBV4-3 and TRBJ2-1; a weak D match, TRBD1 (5 bases). The germline gives CDR1 LGHNA, CDR2 YSLEER. Trimming took off 0 bases at V and 6 bases at J, with 12 bases between the two ends. The CDR3 contains 15 residues. Written as DNA, the CDR3 is TGCGCCAGCAGCCAAGATGAGTTGACAGTCAATGAGCAGTTCTTC. It codes for CASSQDELTVNEQFF.

The chain has TRBV7-2 and TRBJ2-5; tentatively, D is TRBD2 (6 bases). The CDR3 runs 14 residues. Trimming removed 6 bases at V and 1 base at J, with 12 bases between. CDR1 and CDR2 from the germline V gene are SGHTA and FQGNSA. CDR3 loop: CASRPRGFQETQYF. CDR3 nucleotide sequence: TGTGCCAGCAGACCCCGGGGGTTCCAAGAGACCCAGTACTTC.

The gene calls are TRBV10-3 and TRBJ2-2, with D tentatively TRBD1 (5 bases). Between the trimmed V and J ends, which lost 11 bases and 1 base, there was a span of 11 bases. The CDR3 has 13 residues. CDR1 is ENHRY, CDR2 SYGVKD, per germline. The CDR3 region has the DNA TGTGCCGCCATGGGGCAGAACACCGGGGAGCTGTTTTTT. Translated: CAAMGQNTGELFF.

V usage is TRBV4-2 and J usage is TRBJ2-5, with D possibly being TRBD2 (5 bases). Trimming stripped 1 base from V and 9 bases from J, with 21 bases between. Germline V gives CDR1 LGHNA, CDR2 YNFKEQ. This CDR3 is built from 16 residues. The CDR3 protein is CASSQVRGSGRGAQYF. In DNA form, the CDR3 reads TGTGCCAGCAGCCAAGTTCGTGGGAGCGGCCGTGGGGCCCAGTACTTC.

The count of this clone is one. The genes are TRBV11-2 and TRBJ1-3; maybe TRBD1 (5 bases). This CDR3 has 16 residues. Trimming shortened V by 5 bases and J by 0 bases, and 14 bases separated the two germline ends. Germline V gene data show CDR1 as SGHAT and CDR2 as FQNNGV. CDR3 coding DNA: TGTGCCAGCAGCGCCCTGGGGCAGCGCTCTGGAAACACCATATATTTT. Protein product: CASSALGQRSGNTIYF.

V gene TRBV27 combines with J gene TRBJ2-3; TRBD2 is a possible D gene (6 bases). The germline CDR1 and CDR2 sequences are MNHEY and SMNVEV (reference sequence). This CDR3 contains 14 residues. Deletions cut 6 bases from V and 2 bases from J, with 12 bases between. The CDR3 nucleotides read TGTGCCAGCAGGGGACTTATCACCACAGATACGCAGTATTTT. Translated, it gives CASRGLITTDTQYF.

The CDR3 region is CASKLRVNSPLHF. The CDR3 DNA reads as TGTGCCAGCAAATTGAGAGTTAATTCACCCCTCCACTTT. The chain couples TRBV12-3 or TRBV12-4 to TRBJ1-6; D not certain. The CDR3 covers 13 residues. Between the trimmed V and J ends, which lost 7 bases and 6 bases, there was a span of 10 bases.

The chain uses TRBV6-5 and TRBJ1-5, with 7 nucleotides matching TRBD1. V lost 7 bases to trimming and J lost 10 bases; unmatched junction nucleotides: 13. CDR1 is MNHEY, CDR2 SVGAGI, per germline. CDR3 length: 14 amino acids. The CDR3 bases are TGTGCCAGCAACTTTCAGGGGGTGCCTCGTCCCCAGCATTTT. This codes for CASNFQGVPRPQHF.

The chain employs TRBV4-1 and TRBJ2-1, with D tentatively TRBD2 (6 bases). The CDR3 totals 15 residues. CDR1 MGHRA and CDR2 YSYEKL come from the germline V gene. Trimming stripped 1 base from V and 0 bases from J, with 7 bases between. CDR3 in amino acids: CASSQGLGSYNEQFF. The CDR3 region has the DNA TGCGCCAGCAGCCAAGGACTAGGCTCCTACAATGAGCAGTTCTTC.

The chain uses TRBV5-4 and TRBJ2-3; 7 nucleotides agree with TRBD1. Looked up from germline, CDR1 is SGHNT and CDR2 is YYREEE (reference sequence). J gave up 0 bases and V 4 bases, and 5 bases lay outside the gene matches. The length of the CDR3 is 15 residues. In DNA form, the CDR3 reads TGTGCCAGCAGCGCGCCGGGACAGAGCACAGATACGCAGTATTTT. It encodes CASSAPGQSTDTQYF.

This chain uses TRBV28 with TRBJ2-3, with TRBD2 matching over 7 bases. Germline trimming cut 9 bases from V and 1 base from J; bases unmatched to any gene: 7. The germline CDR1 and CDR2 sequences are MDHEN and SYDVKM. The CDR3 is made up of 14 amino acids. CDR3 in DNA: TGTGCCAGTTTGAGCGGGATAGGCACAGATACGCAGTATTTT. Translation gives CASLSGIGTDTQYF.

The V gene is TRBV4-1, the J gene TRBJ2-3, with D possibly matching TRBD1 (6 bases). The length of the CDR3 is 16 residues. V lost 0 bases, J lost 2 bases, and 12 bases lay in between. CDR1 is MGHRA and CDR2 is YSYEKL in the germline V gene. The CDR3 region is CASSQDAGASTDTQYF. CDR3 nucleotides: TGCGCCAGCAGCCAAGACGCAGGGGCGTCCACAGATACGCAGTATTTT.

The chain couples TRBV5-4 to TRBJ2-1; D is unresolved. Germline values: CDR1 SGHNT, CDR2 YYREEE (reference sequence). Trimming left V 4 bases short and J 0 bases short, with 14 bases between. The length of the CDR3 is 16 residues. CDR3 nucleotide sequence: TGTGCCAGCAGCGTCGGTGGGCCGAGCTCCTACAATGAGCAGTTCTTC. It yields the protein CASSVGGPSSYNEQFF.

This chain uses TRBV7-2 with TRBJ2-5; 9 nucleotides line up with TRBD2. The junction had 9 bases not matched to a gene; V was cut back by 5 bases and J by 5 bases. The CDR3 has 15 residues. Germline V gene data show CDR1 as SGHTA and CDR2 as FQGNSA. Here the CDR3 reads CASSPASGERETQYF. As DNA, the CDR3 is TGTGCCAGCAGCCCCGCTAGCGGGGAACGGGAGACCCAGTACTTC.

The J gene is TRBJ2-2, the V gene TRBV6-6, with D maybe TRBD1 (5 bases). The V gene's germline CDR1 is MNHNY and CDR2 SVGAGI (reference sequence). V gave up 5 bases and J gave up 4 bases, with 8 bases separating them. The CDR3 runs 13 residues. The CDR3 protein is CASSLTGTGELFF. The CDR3 DNA reads TGTGCCAGCAGTCTCACAGGCACCGGGGAGCTGTTTTTT.

The V gene is TRBV9, the J gene TRBJ1-1; D might be TRBD1 (5 bases). The V end was cut by 4 bases, the J end by 9 bases, with 22 bases between. The CDR3 has 15 residues. The germline gives CDR1 SGDLS, CDR2 YYNGEE. The CDR3 loop is CASSRGRAGGEKAFF. CDR3 coding DNA: TGTGCCAGCAGCCGGGGGAGGGCCGGGGGTGAAAAAGCTTTCTTT.

V usage is TRBV4-1 and J usage is TRBJ2-2; D gene ambiguous. Germline assignment: CDR1 MGHRA and CDR2 YSYEKL. Trimming removed 3 bases from V and 6 bases from J, with 14 bases in between. The CDR3 covers 15 residues. The CDR3 spells CASSQLVAGAGELFF. The CDR3 DNA follows: TGCGCCAGCAGCCAGCTAGTGGCCGGTGCCGGGGAGCTGTTTTTT.

V usage is TRBV5-4 and J usage is TRBJ2-3; D possibly corresponds to TRBD2 (6 bases). Germline V lookup: CDR1 SGHNT, CDR2 YYREEE (reference sequence). The CDR3 is 16 amino acids. V shed 6 bases and J shed 7 bases, with 24 bases lying between them. This CDR3 reads CASNSGVLGGRNTQYF. The CDR3 DNA follows: TGTGCCAGCAACTCTGGGGTTCTCGGGGGACGGAATACGCAGTATTTT.

The chain employs TRBV15 and TRBJ2-1, with TRBD2 matching over 7 bases. Trimming at V came to 1 base and at J to 8 bases, leaving 5 bases not matched to a gene. Germline V gives CDR1 LNHNV, CDR2 YYDKDF (reference sequence). The CDR3 loop spans 14 amino acids. The DNA for the CDR3 is TGTGCCACCAGCAGAGGGACTAGAGGGGATGAGCAGTTCTTC. It codes for CATSRGTRGDEQFF.

This clone was seen more than once but under ten times. The chain uses TRBV7-9 and TRBJ2-7; D is undetermined. The V end lost 5 bases, the J end lost 8 bases, and 13 bases lay between the germline ends. The CDR3 is 12 residues long. Germline V gene sequence: CDR1 SEHNR, CDR2 FQNEAQ (reference sequence). The CDR3 sequence is CASSPDTLKQYF. CDR3 coding DNA: TGTGCCAGCAGCCCCGACACTCTCAAGCAGTACTTC.

CDR3 region: CASSPGTSGRAGNNEQFF. The CDR3 DNA reads TGTGCCAGCAGCCCGGGGACTAGCGGGAGGGCCGGCAACAATGAGCAGTTCTTC. The chain has TRBV11-3 and TRBJ2-1; 16 nucleotides align to TRBD2. The CDR3 has 18 amino acids. The V and J ends lost 5 bases and 5 bases, in that order; junction bases with no gene match: 9. Germline V gene sequence: CDR1 SGHNT, CDR2 YENEEA.

There are a few counts of this clone. V usage is TRBV5-1 and J usage is TRBJ2-7; 7 bases are shared with TRBD1. Trimming cost V 0 bases and J 2 bases; bases outside gene matches: 8. Germline V CDR1 and CDR2: SGHRS, YFSETQ. The CDR3 has 16 amino acids. The DNA for the CDR3 is TGCGCCAGCAGCTTGGAGTATTCCGGACAGGCCTACGAGCAGTACTTC. As protein: CASSLEYSGQAYEQYF. The variable domain in full, with the rest retrieved from reference TRBV5-1 and TRBJ2-7, is KAGVTQTPRYLIKTRGQQVTLSCSPISGHRSVSWYQQTPGQGLQFLFEYFSETQRNKGNFPGRFSGRQFSNSRSEMNVSTLELGDSALYLCASSLEYSGQAYEQYFGPGTRLTVT.

The CDR3 DNA follows: TGTGCCAGTAGTGGGACAGAAGAGACCCAGTACTTC. The encoded protein is CASSGTEETQYF. This sequence joins TRBV19 and TRBJ2-5; 7 bases are shared with TRBD1. The V and J ends lost 5 bases and 3 bases, in that order; junction bases with no gene match: 0. The CDR3 extends over 12 amino acids. Germline V gene data show CDR1 as LNHDA and CDR2 as SQIVND (reference sequence).

The V call is TRBV12-3 or TRBV12-4, the J call TRBJ1-2; maybe TRBD1 (6 bases). V lost 5 bases and J 8 bases, leaving 12 bases between the germline ends. The CDR3 has 12 amino acids. CDR3 DNA sequence: TGTGCCAGCAGTATACAGGGTGACGGCTACACCTTC. This sequence encodes CASSIQGDGYTF.